Shown below are 22 T cell receptor beta chains from a single sample sequenced in a study of radiation and T cells in renal cell carcinoma. Sequenced by immunoSEQ multiplex PCR; TCRdb stores in-frame clones only, minus some. The sample lists about 78,000 clones, 89% occurring once. Time point here: blood 4 weeks post-SBRT, at nephrectomy. Treatment noted: 15 Gy SBRT to primary tumor, nephrectomy 4 weeks later. The specimen was blood, collected from a patient whose treatment included radiotherapy and nephrectomy. Receptors originate from a woman in her 70s with renal cell carcinoma.

The chain links TRBV30 to TRBJ2-1; 9 nucleotides align to TRBD1. The length of the CDR3 is 15 residues. V lost 2 bases, J lost 7 bases, and 9 bases stayed unmatched. The V gene's germline CDR1 is GTSNPN and CDR2 SVGIG (reference sequence). The CDR3 region is CAWSLRDRASNEQFF. CDR3 coding DNA: TGTGCCTGGAGTCTCCGGGACAGGGCTTCGAATGAGCAGTTCTTC.

This chain joins TRBV7-2 and TRBJ2-7, with D tentatively TRBD2 (6 bases). Germline V gives CDR1 SGHTA, CDR2 FQGNSA. This CDR3 region has 15 residues. The V end was cut by 2 bases, the J end by 0 bases, with 11 bases between. Here the CDR3 reads CASSLRDSSSYEQYF. CDR3 bases: TGTGCCAGCAGCTTAAGGGACTCGAGCTCCTACGAGCAGTACTTC.

The V call is TRBV5-1, the J call TRBJ1-3; maybe TRBD1 (5 bases). Germline V gene data show CDR1 as SGHRS and CDR2 as YFSETQ. The CDR3 sequence is 17 residues long. V was cut by 4 bases and J by 1 base, with 18 bases left in between. CDR3 nucleotides: TGCGCCAGCAGCCTCGGTTTTGGGGGTTCTTCTGGAAACACCATATATTTT. Amino acid sequence: CASSLGFGGSSGNTIYF.

This sequence joins TRBV5-5 and TRBJ2-1; 11 bases match TRBD2. V was clipped by 0 bases and J by 2 bases; unmatched bases: 7. The CDR3 loop spans 18 amino acids. The V gene's germline CDR1 is SGHKS and CDR2 YYEKEE (reference sequence). CDR3 bases: TGTGCCAGCAGCTTGGAAGCTAGCGGGGGGCTTCCCTACAATGAGCAGTTCTTC. This sequence encodes CASSLEASGGLPYNEQFF.

The chain combines TRBV28 with TRBJ1-1; 11 nucleotides match TRBD1. The CDR3 spans 14 residues. Trimming removed 6 bases from V and 4 bases from J; junction bases left unmatched: 4. Germline loops: CDR1 MDHEN, CDR2 SYDVKM. Written as DNA, the CDR3 is TGTGCCAGCAGGGCCGGGACAGGGGGCACTGAAGCTTTCTTT. Translating gives CASRAGTGGTEAFF.

This chain links TRBV19 with TRBJ2-3; 7 nucleotides match TRBD1. J lost 2 bases, V lost 4 bases, and 12 bases had no gene match. Germline V gene sequence: CDR1 LNHDA, CDR2 SQIVND (reference sequence). The CDR3 extends over 17 amino acids. The CDR3 protein is CASSSRVSGQNTDTQYF. The CDR3 DNA reads as TGTGCCAGTAGTAGCCGCGTCTCGGGACAGAACACAGATACGCAGTATTTT. Drawing the rest from reference TRBV19 and TRBJ2-3, the complete variable domain is DGGITQSPKYLFRKEGQNVTLSCEQNLNHDAMYWYRQDPGQGLRLIYYSQIVNDFQKGDIAEGYSVSREKKESFPLTVTSAQKNPTAFYLCASSSRVSGQNTDTQYFGPGTRLTVL.

The chain joins TRBV9 to TRBJ1-3, with a tentative D call TRBD1 (5 bases). From germline, CDR1 is SGDLS and CDR2 YYNGEE. The CDR3 extends over 12 amino acids. V was trimmed by 0 bases and J by 8 bases, leaving 6 bases between them. CDR3 sequence (DNA): TGTGCCAGCAGCGTAGGAGGGGACACCATATATTTT. Translated: CASSVGGDTIYF. The whole variable domain, remainder taken from reference TRBV9 and TRBJ1-3, is DSGVTQTPKHLITATGQRVTLRCSPRSGDLSVYWYQQSLDQGLQFLIQYYNGEERAKGNILERFSAQQFPDLHSELNLSSLELGDSALYFCASSVGGDTIYFGEGSWLTVV.

The chain uses TRBV4-2 and TRBJ2-7; no clear D gene. The CDR3 runs to 12 residues. The ends were cut back, 4 bases at V and 5 bases at J, with 9 bases in the middle. From germline, CDR1 is LGHNA and CDR2 YNFKEQ. The CDR3 nucleotides are TGTGCCAGCAGCCGACCCGGCGACGAGCAGTACTTC. Encoded protein: CASSRPGDEQYF.

This chain links TRBV7-2 with TRBJ2-3; 9 bases align to TRBD2. Germline-derived CDR1 and CDR2 are SGHTA and FQGNSA. CDR3 length equals 13 residues. V shed 10 bases, J shed 6 bases, and the junction held 8 bases outside the gene matches. CDR3 residues: CAIEFLAGDTQYF. CDR3 sequence (DNA): TGTGCCATCGAATTCCTAGCGGGGGATACGCAGTATTTT.

The CDR3 nucleotides are TGTGCCAGCAGTACCGGGACAGGGACGAACACTGAAGCTTTCTTT. It is translated as CASSTGTGTNTEAFF. This sequence joins TRBV6-5 and TRBJ1-1; 9 bases align to TRBD1. V lost 5 bases, J lost 1 base, and 5 bases stayed unmatched. CDR1 is MNHEY, CDR2 SVGAGI, per germline. This CDR3 contains 15 residues.

V and J are TRBV15 and TRBJ2-1, with 11 bases identical to TRBD1. Germline trimming cut 1 base from V and 3 bases from J; bases unmatched to any gene: 5. The length of the CDR3 is 17 residues. The V gene's germline CDR1 is LNHNV and CDR2 YYDKDF (reference sequence). CDR3 sequence: CATSRGGQGAFYNEQFF. The CDR3, as DNA: TGTGCCACCAGCAGAGGAGGACAGGGGGCTTTCTACAATGAGCAGTTCTTC.

Only one count was recorded for this clone. The rearrangement links TRBV5-6 to TRBJ2-7; TRBD1 aligns across 8 bases. The trim removed 4 bases at V and 4 bases at J, leaving 13 bases unmatched. This CDR3 contains 16 residues. Germline V gives CDR1 SGHDT, CDR2 YYEEEE. CDR3 protein: CASSPSVLDRGYEQYF. CDR3 nucleotides: TGTGCCAGCAGCCCTAGCGTTCTTGACAGGGGATACGAGCAGTACTTC.

The CDR3 loop is CASSLAIAGPAGYTF. Written as DNA, the CDR3 is TGTGCCAGCAGCTTGGCTATCGCGGGTCCGGCTGGCTACACCTTC. The chain employs TRBV5-6 and TRBJ1-2; D is undetermined. CDR3 length equals 15 residues. With 0 bases removed from V and 7 bases from J, the gap between germline ends came to 16 bases. Germline loops: CDR1 SGHDT, CDR2 YYEEEE.

V usage is TRBV5-1 and J usage is TRBJ2-5; D is uncertain. The J call may not be correct, given that the DNA end is closer to TRBJ2-7. Germline CDR1 is SGHRS and CDR2 is YFSETQ. This CDR3 is built from 14 residues. CDR3 in amino acids: CASSLGGLSYEQYF. The DNA of the CDR3 is TGCGCCAGCAGCTTGGGTGGGTTATCCTACGAGCAGTACTTC.

The chain has TRBV5-4 and TRBJ2-5; 7 bases are shared with TRBD1. The CDR3 runs 12 residues. The V gene end was trimmed by 4 bases and the J gene end by 5 bases; junction bases not matched to a gene: 2. Germline CDR1 reads SGHNT; CDR2 reads YYREEE (reference sequence). The CDR3 sequence is CASSTDRETQYF. The CDR3 DNA reads TGTGCCAGCAGCACGGACAGGGAGACCCAGTACTTC.

The chain has TRBV10-3 and TRBJ2-1, with 9 nucleotides matching TRBD2. V was clipped by 6 bases and J by 0 bases; unmatched bases: 9. Germline lookup yields CDR1 ENHRY and CDR2 SYGVKD. The CDR3 has 17 residues. DNA for the CDR3: TGTGCCATCAGGGGTGGACTAGCGATAAGCTCCTACAATGAGCAGTTCTTC. Its protein product is CAIRGGLAISSYNEQFF.

V gene TRBV5-1 combines with J gene TRBJ1-2; 9 bases fit TRBD1. The V and J ends lost 0 bases and 7 bases, in that order; junction bases with no gene match: 1. The CDR3 is 13 residues long. CDR1 SGHRS and CDR2 YFSETQ come from the germline V gene. The CDR3 sequence is CASSLVTGGGYTF. CDR3 nucleotide sequence: TGCGCCAGCAGCTTGGTGACAGGGGGTGGCTACACCTTC.

Note on this clone: The same CDR3 arises from other DNA sequences in this sample as well. This chain uses TRBV4-3 with TRBJ2-3; D unresolved. The CDR3 length is 14 residues. Trimming took 4 bases from V and 1 from J, leaving 9 bases between them. Germline loops: CDR1 LGHNA, CDR2 YSLEER. The CDR3 here is CASSPQRGTDTQYF. CDR3 DNA sequence: TGCGCCAGCAGCCCCCAGCGAGGCACAGATACGCAGTATTTT.

The rearrangement links TRBV19 to TRBJ1-2; no clear D gene. Trimming cost V 3 bases and J 4 bases, with 3 bases left between them. The CDR3 has 11 amino acids. The germline V gene has CDR1 LNHDA and CDR2 SQIVND (reference sequence). CDR3 protein: CASSMGYGYTF. CDR3 nucleotides: TGTGCCAGTAGTATGGGCTATGGCTACACCTTC.

This clone was seen a few times. This rearrangement joins TRBV30 to TRBJ1-1, with TRBD1 as a possible D gene (5 bases). With 0 bases removed from V and 6 bases from J, the gap between germline ends came to 11 bases. CDR3 length: 13 residues. Germline V lookup: CDR1 GTSNPN, CDR2 SVGIG (reference sequence). CDR3 DNA sequence: TGTGCCTGGAGTGTACTGGGGGTGGCTGAAGCTTTCTTT. This encodes CAWSVLGVAEAFF. The variable domain in full, with the rest retrieved from reference TRBV30 and TRBJ1-1, is SQTIHQWPATLVQPVGSPLSLECTVEGTSNPNLYWYRQAAGRGLQLLFYSVGIGQISSEVPQNLSASRPQDRQFILSSKKLLLSDSGFYLCAWSVLGVAEAFFGQGTRLTVV.

V usage is TRBV5-6 and J usage is TRBJ1-1; TRBD1 matches 7 bases. V trimming: 2 bases; J trimming: 0 bases; junction bases outside the gene matches: 7. From germline, CDR1 is SGHDT and CDR2 YYEEEE. The CDR3 spans 16 residues. This CDR3 reads CASSLPRTGLNTEAFF. The CDR3 nucleotides read TGTGCCAGCAGCTTACCTAGGACAGGACTGAACACTGAAGCTTTCTTT.

This clone was counted a single time. The chain links TRBV28 to TRBJ1-2; D unclear. Between the trimmed V and J ends, which lost 8 bases and 2 bases, there was a span of 9 bases. Germline V gives CDR1 MDHEN, CDR2 SYDVKM. This CDR3 contains 12 residues. CDR3 residues: CASVGVNYGYTF. In DNA, the CDR3 is TGTGCCAGCGTTGGGGTCAACTATGGCTACACCTTC.